The 30 T cell receptor beta chains below were found in one sample sequenced in a study of blood T cell repertoires in COVID-19. The method was immunoSEQ multiplex PCR; TCRdb's version includes in-frame clones alone and lacks a portion of them. Of tens of thousands of clones in the sample, approximately 80% are singletons; the top ten hold over 9%. Source material: peripheral blood. These receptors all stem from a man in his 70s with acute or convalescent COVID-19.

The chain recombines TRBV6-5 with TRBJ1-6; the D is unclear. Germline CDR1 MNHEY, CDR2 SVGAGI. There are 12 residues in the CDR3. V dropped 8 bases and J dropped 12 bases, with 14 bases sitting between them. The CDR3 DNA sequence: TGTGCCAGCGGAGACGGGGTTGGACCCCTCCACTTT. Residues: CASGDGVGPLHF.

The J gene is TRBJ1-2, the V gene TRBV7-9, with a tentative D call TRBD1 (5 bases). The CDR3 is 13 amino acids. Per germline, CDR1 SEHNR and CDR2 FQNEAQ (reference sequence). The V end was cut by 6 bases, the J end by 9 bases, with 17 bases between. DNA of the CDR3: TGTGCCAGCAGTCCAGCTGACAGAGGACGCTACACCTTC. Residues: CASSPADRGRYTF.

V usage is TRBV3-1 (or the pseudogene TRBV3-2) and J usage is TRBJ2-1; D might be TRBD2 (5 bases). V shed 4 bases and J shed 2 bases, with 15 bases lying between them. CDR1 is LGHDT and CDR2 is YNNKEL in the germline V gene (reference sequence). This CDR3 has 16 residues. The CDR3 region has the DNA TGTGCCAGCAGCCGGCCCTATAGCGCGGCCTACAATGAGCAGTTCTTC. Amino acid sequence: CASSRPYSAAYNEQFF.

The rearrangement links TRBV6-5 to TRBJ2-7, with TRBD2 as a possible D gene (6 bases). Germline V gives CDR1 MNHEY, CDR2 SVGAGI. Trimming took 10 bases from V and 2 from J, leaving 18 bases between them. This CDR3 comprises 14 residues. The CDR3 spells CATCLESGAYEQYV. As DNA, the CDR3 is TGTGCCACCTGCTTGGAGTCGGGGGCCTACGAGCAGTACGTC.

There are a few counts of this clone. The J gene is TRBJ2-1, the V gene TRBV2, with a tentative D call TRBD1 (5 bases). Germline loops: CDR1 SNHLY, CDR2 FYNNEI. The CDR3 sequence is 16 residues long. The germline V and J ends were trimmed by 8 bases and 1 base, with 18 bases remaining between them. As DNA, the CDR3 is TGTGCCAGCCTCTTAGTTGGACACCGATCCTACAATGAGCAGTTCTTC. Protein sequence: CASLLVGHRSYNEQFF.

This clone was observed a handful of times. The chain uses TRBV6-6 and TRBJ2-5, with D maybe TRBD2 (5 bases). V was pared by 0 bases and J by 3 bases, with 11 bases between. Germline assignment: CDR1 MNHNY and CDR2 SVGAGI (reference sequence). The CDR3 consists of 15 residues. Here the CDR3 reads CASSYSSGSKETQYF. In DNA form, the CDR3 reads TGTGCCAGCAGTTACTCCAGCGGTAGCAAAGAGACCCAGTACTTC.

The genes are TRBV4-1 and TRBJ1-1; D remains unclear. Germline loops: CDR1 MGHRA, CDR2 YSYEKL. The CDR3 runs 15 residues. The V end was cut by 0 bases, the J end by 2 bases, with 10 bases between. This CDR3 is CASSQDGRRNTEAFF. The CDR3 bases are TGCGCCAGCAGCCAAGATGGCAGGCGAAACACTGAAGCTTTCTTT.

This chain links TRBV19 with TRBJ1-2, with D uncertain. Germline CDR1 and CDR2: LNHDA and SQIVND (reference sequence). V lost 3 bases and J 1 base, leaving 15 bases between the germline ends. The length of the CDR3 is 16 residues. The CDR3 DNA follows: TGTGCCAGTAGTATTGATACAGATATTATTAACTATGGCTACACCTTC. It codes for CASSIDTDIINYGYTF.

The chain joins TRBV2 to TRBJ2-5; maybe TRBD2 (5 bases). V lost 4 bases and J lost 2, with 8 bases in between. The CDR3 extends over 13 amino acids. Germline loops: CDR1 SNHLY, CDR2 FYNNEI. CDR3 sequence (DNA): TGTGCCAGCAGTGGACGGGGACAAGAGACCCAGTACTTC. Translating it yields CASSGRGQETQYF. Together with reference TRBV2 and TRBJ2-5, the CDR3 gives the full variable domain: EPEVTQTPSHQVTQMGQEVILRCVPISNHLYFYWYRQILGQKVEFLVSFYNNEISEKSEIFDDQFSVERPDGSNFTLKIRSTKLEDSAMYFCASSGRGQETQYFGPGTRLLVL.

In this sample, this clone turned up once. The CDR3 protein is CASSTTELQETQYF. The CDR3 DNA reads as TGTGCCAGCAGTACGACAGAGCTCCAAGAGACCCAGTACTTC. The genes are TRBV6-5 and TRBJ2-5; tentatively, D is TRBD1 (5 bases). The CDR3 is 14 residues long. V was cut by 5 bases and J by 1 base, with 11 bases left in between. The germline gives CDR1 MNHEY, CDR2 SVGAGI.

J is TRBJ2-5 and V is TRBV7-2; D is possibly TRBD2 (6 bases). V dropped 2 bases and J dropped 3 bases, with 16 bases sitting between them. The CDR3 spans 16 residues. Germline CDR1 is SGHTA and CDR2 is FQGNSA. CDR3 sequence reads: CASSLTVGTGEETQYF. In DNA, the CDR3 is TGTGCCAGCAGCTTAACGGTCGGGACGGGGGAAGAGACCCAGTACTTC. The full variable domain, with the rest looked up from reference TRBV7-2 and TRBJ2-5, is GAGVSQSPSNKVTEKGKDVELRCDPISGHTALYWYRQSLGQGLEFLIYFQGNSAPDKSGLPSDRFSAERTGGSVSTLTIQRTQQEDSAVYLCASSLTVGTGEETQYFGPGTRLLVL.

The chain carries TRBV5-1 and TRBJ2-1; 10 bases fit TRBD1. Germline V CDR1 and CDR2: SGHRS, YFSETQ. The junction had 7 bases not matched to a gene; V was cut back by 1 base and J by 9 bases. This CDR3 is built from 15 residues. This chain's CDR3 is CASSLTGQGEGEQFF. In DNA form, the CDR3 reads TGCGCCAGCAGCTTGACCGGACAGGGGGAAGGTGAGCAGTTCTTC.

The gene calls are TRBV7-9 and TRBJ2-7, with 7 bases matching TRBD1. Trimming took 2 bases from V and 3 from J; bases not matched to a gene: 13. Germline CDR1 reads SEHNR; CDR2 reads FQNEAQ (reference sequence). The CDR3 runs to 17 residues. Written as DNA, the CDR3 is TGTGCCAGCAGCTTACCTACAGGGGACCCTAACAACTACGAGCAGTACTTC. This codes for CASSLPTGDPNNYEQYF.

V usage is TRBV20-1 and J usage is TRBJ2-5; no clear D. This CDR3 is built from 12 residues. With 3 bases removed from V and 3 bases from J, the gap between germline ends came to 8 bases. Germline V lookup: CDR1 DFQATT, CDR2 SNEGSKA (reference sequence). The CDR3 nucleotides are TGCAGTGCTAGTCACAACGAAGAGACCCAGTACTTC. It codes for CSASHNEETQYF.

For the CDR3, the DNA is TGCGCCAGCAGCACCGGGACGGGAGCCTACGAGCAGTACGTC. Its translation: CASSTGTGAYEQYV. J is TRBJ2-7 and V is TRBV5-1; D might be TRBD2 (6 bases). The CDR3 contains 14 residues. Germline assignment: CDR1 SGHRS and CDR2 YFSETQ. The V gene lost 4 bases and the J gene lost 2 bases, with 13 bases spanning the gap.

The genes are TRBV19 and TRBJ2-2, with D hard to call. The CDR3 is 13 residues long. Germline CDR1 LNHDA, CDR2 SQIVND (reference sequence). V lost 3 bases and J 7 bases, leaving 9 bases between the germline ends. CDR3 in DNA: TGTGCCAGTAGTATCGAATCCGGCGGGGAGCTGTTTTTT. Translated, it gives CASSIESGGELFF.

The chain links TRBV27 to TRBJ1-4, with TRBD1 identical over 11 bases. Germline values: CDR1 MNHEY, CDR2 SMNVEV (reference sequence). The CDR3 covers 15 residues. V dropped 6 bases and J dropped 4; count of bases not matched to a gene: 4. In DNA form, the CDR3 reads TGTGCCAGCAGGGACAGGGGGCAGGGTAATGAAAAACTGTTTTTT. Translating gives CASRDRGQGNEKLFF.

The V gene is TRBV9, the J gene TRBJ1-1; D perhaps matches TRBD1 (6 bases). The V gene's germline CDR1 is SGDLS and CDR2 YYNGEE. V was cut by 4 bases and J by 1 base, with 11 bases left in between. The CDR3 length is 14 residues. The CDR3 DNA reads as TGTGCCAGCAGCCCCAGGGGCCGGAACACTGAAGCTTTCTTT. Encoded protein: CASSPRGRNTEAFF.

This clone occurred once. This rearrangement joins TRBV7-9 to TRBJ1-2; D might be TRBD1 (5 bases). The germline V gene has CDR1 SEHNR and CDR2 FQNEAQ (reference sequence). The CDR3 totals 14 residues. Trimming cost V 2 bases and J 8 bases, with 15 bases left between them. The DNA for the CDR3 is TGTGCCAGCAGCTTACTTAAGGGGCAGGGAGGCTACACCTTC. As protein: CASSLLKGQGGYTF. Drawing the rest from reference TRBV7-9 and TRBJ1-2, the complete variable domain is DTGVSQNPRHKITKRGQNVTFRCDPISEHNRLYWYRQTLGQGPEFLTYFQNEAQLEKSRLLSDRFSAERPKGSFSTLEIQRTEQGDSAMYLCASSLLKGQGGYTFGSGTRLTVV.

The J gene is TRBJ1-1, the V gene TRBV6-5; TRBD1 matches at 7 bases. V shed 6 bases, J shed 11 bases, and the junction held 9 bases outside the gene matches. In germline, CDR1 is MNHEY, CDR2 SVGAGI. The CDR3 covers 12 residues. CDR3 in DNA: TGTGCCAGCAGCCGCGTAGGGGGCTTGGCTTTCTTT. Its translation is CASSRVGGLAFF.

The V call is TRBV6-1, the J call TRBJ2-7; no clear D. Looked up from germline, CDR1 is MNHNS and CDR2 is SASEGT. V dropped 1 base and J dropped 0 bases, with 10 bases sitting between them. The CDR3 sequence is 15 residues long. The CDR3 reads CASSEGWQDSYEQYF. CDR3 sequence (DNA): TGTGCCAGCAGTGAAGGGTGGCAGGACTCCTACGAGCAGTACTTC.

The chain employs TRBV11-2 and TRBJ2-3; 7 bases line up with TRBD1. The germline V gene has CDR1 SGHAT and CDR2 FQNNGV. Unmatched junction bases numbered 10, after V lost 5 bases and J lost 2 bases. This CDR3 has 16 residues. The CDR3 loop reads CASSPRGQRSTDTQYF. The CDR3 DNA is TGTGCCAGCAGCCCCAGGGGACAGAGGTCCACAGATACGCAGTATTTT.

The genes are TRBV5-1 and TRBJ2-1, with TRBD2 as a possible D gene (6 bases). V dropped 0 bases and J dropped 7 bases, with 17 bases sitting between them. This CDR3 comprises 16 residues. CDR1 SGHRS and CDR2 YFSETQ come from the germline V gene. The CDR3 loop is CASSLGWTPRGNEQFF. CDR3 DNA: TGCGCCAGCAGCTTGGGTTGGACACCTCGGGGGAATGAGCAGTTCTTC.

The CDR3 loop is CASRFRDRGAEAFF. The DNA of the CDR3 is TGTGCCAGCAGATTCCGGGACAGGGGCGCTGAAGCTTTCTTT. The gene calls are TRBV2 and TRBJ1-1, with 10 bases matching TRBD1. The CDR3 is made up of 14 amino acids. After removal of 6 bases from V and 6 bases from J, the junction contained 7 bases not matched to a gene. CDR1 is SNHLY, CDR2 FYNNEI, per germline.

The chain carries TRBV5-6 and TRBJ1-2; 8 positions match TRBD1. Trimming cost V 4 bases and J 4 bases; bases outside gene matches: 12. This CDR3 region has 16 residues. The germline gives CDR1 SGHDT, CDR2 YYEEEE. The CDR3 DNA reads as TGTGCCAGCAGCACACCAAGGGACAGGCGCCTCTATGGCTACACCTTC. Protein sequence: CASSTPRDRRLYGYTF.

The V and J genes are TRBV11-2 and TRBJ1-1; D is ambiguous. Germline V gives CDR1 SGHAT, CDR2 FQNNGV. Between the trimmed V and J ends, which lost 7 bases and 7 bases, there was a span of 10 bases. This CDR3 comprises 11 residues. In DNA form, the CDR3 reads TGTGCCAGCACCTCGGGAGTTGAAGCTTTCTTT. This gives the protein CASTSGVEAFF.

The genes are TRBV6-6 and TRBJ2-3; 11 bases fit TRBD2. Trimming removed 6 bases from V and 4 bases from J; junction bases left unmatched: 18. Germline CDR1 MNHNY, CDR2 SVGAGI (reference sequence). The CDR3 spans 19 residues. The CDR3 protein is CASSSLRPSTSGAADTQYF. Written as DNA, the CDR3 is TGTGCCAGCAGCTCCCTCAGGCCCTCGACTAGCGGGGCCGCAGATACGCAGTATTTT.

The chain couples TRBV6-1 to TRBJ1-2, with unresolved D. V lost 0 bases and J lost 0, with 5 bases in between. The CDR3 consists of 14 residues. Germline V lookup: CDR1 MNHNS, CDR2 SASEGT. CDR3 nucleotide sequence: TGTGCCAGCAGTGAAGCGCGGGCTAACTATGGCTACACCTTC. The encoded protein is CASSEARANYGYTF.

This clone has more than one count but fewer than ten. V and J are TRBV5-1 and TRBJ2-3; 10 bases are a match to TRBD1. The junction had 9 bases not matched to a gene; V was cut back by 4 bases and J by 7 bases. The CDR3 has 15 amino acids. CDR1 and CDR2 (germline): SGHRS, YFSETQ. CDR3 nucleotide sequence: TGCGCCAGCAGCGGAAGGGACAGGGGCGGGCATACGCAGTATTTT. This encodes CASSGRDRGGHTQYF.

V gene TRBV2 combines with J gene TRBJ1-6; tentative D call: TRBD1 (5 bases). Germline V gene sequence: CDR1 SNHLY, CDR2 FYNNEI. There are 13 residues in the CDR3. V dropped 8 bases and J dropped 7 bases, with 12 bases sitting between them. In nucleotides, the CDR3 is TGTGCCAGCTGCGGGACGGAGAATTCACCCCTCCACTTT. It yields the protein CASCGTENSPLHF.